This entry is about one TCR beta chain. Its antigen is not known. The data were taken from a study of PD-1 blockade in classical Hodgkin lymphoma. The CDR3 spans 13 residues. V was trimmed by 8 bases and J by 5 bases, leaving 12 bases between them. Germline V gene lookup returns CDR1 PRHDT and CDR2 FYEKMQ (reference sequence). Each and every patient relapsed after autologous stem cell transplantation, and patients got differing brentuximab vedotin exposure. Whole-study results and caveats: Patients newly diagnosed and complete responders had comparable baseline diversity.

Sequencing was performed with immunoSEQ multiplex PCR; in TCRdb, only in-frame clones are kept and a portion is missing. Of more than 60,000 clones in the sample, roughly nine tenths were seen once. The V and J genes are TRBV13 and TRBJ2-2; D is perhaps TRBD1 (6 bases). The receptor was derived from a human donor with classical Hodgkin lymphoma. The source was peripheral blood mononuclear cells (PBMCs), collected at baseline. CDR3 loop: CASRERGTGELFF. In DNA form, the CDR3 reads TGTGCCAGCCGCGAAAGGGGGACCGGGGAGCTGTTTTTT.